This T cell receptor (beta chain) derives from a study of naive and memory T cell subsets. An equimolar mix of two oligonucleotides served as the beta constant-region primer for TRBC1 and TRBC2. Nested alpha and beta constant-region primers with the SP2 primer drove four PCR rounds on ligated cDNA. TCRdb used MiXCR to reprocess the UMI-ligation and nested PCR reads, holding one entry per CDR3 protein. In the table there are around 18,000 distinct CDR3 sequences, 8% to 9.5% of which are singletons. The V and J ends lost 3 bases and 7 bases respectively, with 13 bases between them. The CDR3 totals 14 residues.

The V and J genes are TRBV12-3 or TRBV12-4 and TRBJ2-1; possible D gene TRBD1, 6 bases. The specimen sequenced was central memory CD8+ T cells from blood. This clonotype was sampled from a human donor in good health. The CDR3 loop reads CASSFGNRENEQFF. The CDR3 DNA follows: TGTGCCAGCAGTTTCGGAAACAGGGAAAATGAGCAGTTCTTC.